A selection of T cell receptor beta chains follows, all from one sample in a study of blood T cell repertoires in COVID-19. The repertoire was sequenced with immunoSEQ multiplex PCR; TCRdb's copy has only in-frame clones and lacks some. The sample contains 200,000 or so clones, 86% of which appear only once. The sequencing sample was made of peripheral blood. All receptors derive from an elderly man with acute or convalescent COVID-19. Both conserved end residues are part of each CDR3.

V: TRBV30; J: TRBJ2-4; CDR3: CAWSRDWAKNIQYF
V: TRBV7-2; J: TRBJ2-2; CDR3: CASSLGLFSGELFF
V: TRBV19; J: TRBJ1-2; CDR3: CASSIFSQFYGYTF
V: TRBV7-9; J: TRBJ2-7; CDR3: CASSPGGTGFEQYF
V: TRBV6-2/TRBV6-3; J: TRBJ2-1; CDR3: CASSGTSGRDDNEQFF
V: TRBV10-2; J: TRBJ2-3; CDR3: CASRGQRTSGNVDTQYF
V: TRBV27; J: TRBJ1-2; CDR3: CASSPRDRGWGGYTF
V: TRBV19; J: TRBJ1-2; CDR3: CASRGHLYGYTF
V: TRBV7-3; J: TRBJ2-1; CDR3: CASSPGGDEQFF
V: TRBV5-6; J: TRBJ2-6; CDR3: CASRRLGDSGANVLTF
V: TRBV3-1/TRBV3-2; J: TRBJ2-5; CDR3: CASSQDASGETQYF
V: TRBV3-1/TRBV3-2; J: TRBJ2-1; CDR3: CASSQDLTGGEQFF
V: TRBV4-2; J: TRBJ2-7; CDR3: CASSYRGTSSYEQYF
V: TRBV28; J: TRBJ1-2; CDR3: CASSPQGHGGSIQGRGYGYTF
V: TRBV2; J: TRBJ2-3; CDR3: CASSDRLAGRSRTDTQYF
V: TRBV15; J: TRBJ1-4; CDR3: CATSRPGTGSTNEKLFF
V: TRBV5-4; J: TRBJ2-7; CDR3: CASSSGGRSSYEQYF
V: TRBV19; J: TRBJ1-5; CDR3: CASSILEGYQPQHF
V: TRBV9; J: TRBJ2-7; CDR3: CASSGLANYEQYF
V: TRBV3-1/TRBV3-2; J: TRBJ2-5; CDR3: CASSPLGQETQYF
V: TRBV7-9; J: TRBJ2-1; CDR3: CASSPRLAGGRTEQFF
V: TRBV6-5; J: TRBJ1-1; CDR3: CASILANTEAFF
V: TRBV28; J: TRBJ1-3; CDR3: CASTYLGGSGNTIYF
V: TRBV11-2; J: TRBJ2-3; CDR3: CASSLTGQLAERGF
V: TRBV27; J: TRBJ2-1; CDR3: CASSFGTSGGYSYNEQFF
V: TRBV30; J: TRBJ2-1; CDR3: CAWSPLAGAGYEQFF
V: TRBV28; J: TRBJ1-6; CDR3: CASRPRQGSSYNSPLHF
V: TRBV28; J: TRBJ1-2; CDR3: CASSVNYGYTF
V: TRBV12-3/TRBV12-4; J: TRBJ1-2; CDR3: CASSWGVGDGYTF
V: TRBV28; J: TRBJ2-7; CDR3: CASSPPIYEQYF
V: TRBV5-4; J: TRBJ2-5; CDR3: CASSSPDREAQETQYF
V: TRBV7-9; J: TRBJ1-6; CDR3: CASSQGQSTLHF
V: TRBV10-2; J: TRBJ1-2; CDR3: CASKLRPGKDGYTF
V: TRBV24-1; J: TRBJ2-2; CDR3: CATSDPQITGELFF
V: TRBV6-5; J: TRBJ1-5; CDR3: CASSTGQLNQPQHF
V: TRBV7-2; J: TRBJ2-4; CDR3: CASSLAGVLNIQYF
V: TRBV29-1; J: TRBJ2-1; CDR3: CSVEDIELAGAPSYNEQFF
V: TRBV30; J: TRBJ2-5; CDR3: CALSSGSSETQYF
V: TRBV5-6; J: TRBJ2-7; CDR3: CASSSRDRVYEQYF
V: TRBV21-1; J: TRBJ2-5; CDR3: CASSNPGGAHQETQYF
V: TRBV19; J: TRBJ1-5; CDR3: CASSIGQGGPQHF
V: TRBV5-1; J: TRBJ1-4; CDR3: CASSITGITNEKLFF
V: TRBV3-1/TRBV3-2; J: TRBJ2-1; CDR3: CASSPNTGAPFTEQFF
V: TRBV30; J: TRBJ2-1; CDR3: CAWSERVAGVRGEQFF
V: TRBV18; J: TRBJ2-6; CDR3: CASSPRSLPSGIPGANVLTF
V: TRBV28; J: TRBJ1-1; CDR3: CASRPDRASTEAFF
V: TRBV7-9; J: TRBJ2-7; CDR3: CASSLDRVTSYEQYF
V: TRBV27; J: TRBJ1-2; CDR3: CASTPGQGAKYGYTF
V: TRBV5-4; J: TRBJ2-3; CDR3: CASSPGLAGGPDTQYF
V: TRBV29-1; J: TRBJ1-5; CDR3: CSVEIGGVNQPQHF
V: TRBV7-6; J: TRBJ2-2; CDR3: CASRGGPTAGELFF
V: TRBV19; J: TRBJ2-7; CDR3: CASSSIFGYEQYF
V: TRBV27; J: TRBJ2-3; CDR3: CASSFPGGPTDTQYF
V: TRBV7-2; J: TRBJ2-4; CDR3: CASSFVSDLLQYF
V: TRBV9; J: TRBJ2-5; CDR3: CASSVGGLAGGETQYF
V: TRBV11-2; J: TRBJ2-3; CDR3: CASSPRLAGGNTQYF
V: TRBV19; J: TRBJ2-1; CDR3: CASSIVTGAYNEQFF
V: TRBV6-5; J: TRBJ1-3; CDR3: CASSLGRDSGNTIYF
V: TRBV27; J: TRBJ2-2; CDR3: CASSSSRDRGRTGELFF
V: TRBV3-1/TRBV3-2; J: TRBJ2-3; CDR3: CASSYGDLTDTQYF